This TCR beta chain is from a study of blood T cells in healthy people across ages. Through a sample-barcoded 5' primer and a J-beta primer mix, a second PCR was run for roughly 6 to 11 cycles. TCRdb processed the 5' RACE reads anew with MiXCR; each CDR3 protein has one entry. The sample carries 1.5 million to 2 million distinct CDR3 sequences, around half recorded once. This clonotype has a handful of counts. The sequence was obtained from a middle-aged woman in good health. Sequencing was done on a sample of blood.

The CDR3 region has the DNA TGTGCCAGCAGTCCCGCCGGGGGTGGTAGGCTAGGCATTCCGTATTTT. Protein product: CASSPAGGGRLGIPYF. This chain connects TRBV6-5 to TRBJ2-3, with TRBD2 as a possible D gene (6 bases). The CDR3 is 16 residues long. Trimming stripped 5 bases from V and 14 bases from J, with 29 bases between. The germline V gene has CDR1 MNHEY and CDR2 SVGAGI.